This paragraph reports one TCR beta chain. Trimming removed 6 bases from V and 5 bases from J, with 15 bases in between. Germline V gene data show CDR1 as MNHEY and CDR2 as SMNVEV (reference sequence). This CDR3 is built from 14 residues. This sample was taken from a study of CD8+ T cells in alopecia areata. Study-wide context: Oral tofacitinib (5 to 10 mg twice daily) was administered to treated patients.

This sample's treatment: oral pan-JAK inhibitor, 5-10 mg twice daily. From alopecia areata patients, lesional scalp punch biopsies and peripheral blood were collected. Following extraction, RNA underwent reverse transcription to cDNA, which served as the sequencing template. Clones were sequenced by immunoSEQ multiplex PCR, and TCRdb holds only the in-frame ones, with some missing. The data hold around 100,000 clones, with 85% to 90% observed a single time. The rearrangement uses TRBV27 and TRBJ2-3; no definite D call. This specimen consisted of CD8+ T cells sorted from blood, obtained at approximately week 34, from a patient treated with tofacitinib. This TCR was sampled from a human donor with alopecia areata. The CDR3 loop is CASRDPLGRDTQYF. CDR3 DNA: TGTGCCAGCAGGGACCCCCTTGGTAGAGATACGCAGTATTTT.